A selection of T cell receptor beta chains follows, all from one sample in a study of blood T cell repertoires in COVID-19. This table comes from immunoSEQ multiplex PCR, and its TCRdb copy is limited to in-frame clones, with some not included. The sample has roughly 14,000 clones, around nine tenths seen once. The sequenced sample consisted of peripheral blood. All receptors come from a human donor in a cohort sampled during active COVID-19. The CDR3 runs from the conserved cysteine through the conserved F or W.

v_gene	CDR3aa
TRBV6-2/TRBV6-3	CASSYSGGADEQFF
TRBV19	CASSILGGTGTFYGYTF
TRBV27	CASSYAGNTEAFF
TRBV18	CASSPSPGTLAHSSYNEQFF
TRBV9	CASSPEDTEAFF
TRBV19	CASSIYDRGYAGELFF
TRBV7-9	CASSSPPDEQYF
TRBV7-3	CATPPGQGARGNEKLFF
TRBV29-1	CSAILGQETLLNTF
TRBV3-1/TRBV3-2	CASSPQGAASGNTIYF
TRBV28	CASILAGGNTGELFF
TRBV5-5	CASSPHRGRHQLQHF
TRBV4-1	CASSQGANTEAFF
TRBV6-5	CASSYAAGNEQFF
TRBV13	CASSSGTGQRPQHF
TRBV6-1	CASSEAGELAGDEQFF
TRBV11-3	CASSLVQGAILNTEAFF
TRBV3-1/TRBV3-2	CASSFQGGNQPQHF
TRBV21-1	CASTPEPYEQYF
TRBV7-8	CASSFRPAGHEQYF
TRBV19	CASSILEYNEQFF
TRBV7-9	CASSLVEENTEAFF
TRBV7-2	CASSGHRGEADTQYF
TRBV10-1	CASSENRGYNEQFF
TRBV2	CAGDFNPRYGYTF
TRBV19	CASSPRGLSYDYTF
TRBV25-1	CASSEVQGNEQYF
TRBV5-3	CARSLEIGQGDYGYTF
TRBV29-1	CSVGGMRTGELFF
TRBV6-4	CASSQGWNTGELFF
TRBV19	CASSIGLAGYNEQFF
TRBV28	CASSSRDRGVWIQYF
TRBV5-1	CASSPTGVLYNEQFF
TRBV6-2/TRBV6-3	CASSPQGYEQYF
TRBV28	CASSPGTSGRGPYNEQFF
TRBV7-2	CASSRLAGKDNEQFF
TRBV7-5	CARSLGSPNTGELFF
TRBV10-3	CAISVSIANQPQHF
TRBV13	CASSQISGENQETQYF
TRBV10-3	CAISEGTSGSSYNEQFF
TRBV10-1	CASSDTDRNTGELFF
TRBV19	CASSIAFGQDGGAEAFF
TRBV11-2	CASSIEARMNTEAFF
TRBV5-1	CASSVAGTSGGTSTDTQYF
TRBV15	CATSREAPGNYNEQFF
TRBV7-3	CASSLSGGLHNEQFF
TRBV4-1	CASRPATGNYEQYF
TRBV5-1	CASSLASESSYNEQFF
TRBV11-3	CASSLDQAGSAKAGEQFF
TRBV19	CASSTPGQGLGYTF
TRBV7-2	CASSLGDRGNQPQHF
TRBV6-2/TRBV6-3	CASSLPGQAGYEQYF